The entry below describes one T cell receptor (beta chain). Its matching antigen is unknown. This record comes from a study of CD8 T cells in ankylosing spondylitis. With 6 bases clipped from V and 2 bases from J, the junction kept 8 bases outside the gene matches. CDR3 length: 15 amino acids. TCRdb fed the 5' RACE reads into MiXCR, producing one record per CDR3 protein. The table shows around 480,000 distinct CDR3 sequences, with 17% occurring only once. Findings and caveats of the study: A TCR beta motif of eight or nine highly homologous variants seemed to mark ankylosing spondylitis blood.

Sequenced input: blood, either unsorted or a sorted T cell fraction (not recorded which). The chain employs TRBV12-3 or TRBV12-4 and TRBJ2-7; 9 nucleotides match TRBD2. This TCR was sampled from a male donor with ankylosing spondylitis. The CDR3 DNA reads TGTGCCAGCAGGCCTAGTGGCGGGGGGGCCTACGAGCAGTACTTC. Encoded protein: CASRPSGGGAYEQYF.